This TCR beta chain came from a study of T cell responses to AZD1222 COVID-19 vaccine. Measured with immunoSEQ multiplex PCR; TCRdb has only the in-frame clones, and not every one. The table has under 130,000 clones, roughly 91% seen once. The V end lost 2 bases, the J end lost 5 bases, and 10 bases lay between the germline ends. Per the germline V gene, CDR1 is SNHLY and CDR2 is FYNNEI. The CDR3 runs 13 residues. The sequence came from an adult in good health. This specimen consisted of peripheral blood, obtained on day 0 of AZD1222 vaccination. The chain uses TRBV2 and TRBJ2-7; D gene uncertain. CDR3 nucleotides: TGTGCCAGCAGTGAACAAAGGCTAGACGAGCAGTACTTC. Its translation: CASSEQRLDEQYF.